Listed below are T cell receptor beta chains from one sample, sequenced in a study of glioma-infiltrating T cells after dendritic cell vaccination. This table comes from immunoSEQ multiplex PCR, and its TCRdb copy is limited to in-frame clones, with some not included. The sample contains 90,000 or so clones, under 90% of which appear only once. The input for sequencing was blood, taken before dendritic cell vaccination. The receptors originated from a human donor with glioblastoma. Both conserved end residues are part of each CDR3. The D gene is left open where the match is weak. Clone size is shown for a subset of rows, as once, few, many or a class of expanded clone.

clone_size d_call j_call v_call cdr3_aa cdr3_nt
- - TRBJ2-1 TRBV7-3 CASSLTSDSFNEQFF TGTGCCAGCAGCTTAACGTCGGACTCCTTCAATGAGCAGTTCTTC
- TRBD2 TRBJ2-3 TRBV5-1 CASSFGLAASTDTQYF TGCGCCAGCAGCTTCGGACTAGCGGCTAGCACAGATACGCAGTATTTT
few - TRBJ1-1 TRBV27 CASSPPGLPNTEAFF TGTGCCAGCAGTCCGCCCGGACTCCCGAACACTGAAGCTTTCTTT
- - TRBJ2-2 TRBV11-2 CASSRRGNTGELFF TGTGCCAGCAGCCGTAGGGGGAACACCGGGGAGCTGTTTTTT
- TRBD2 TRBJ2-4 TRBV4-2 CASSPGAGVPIGYF TGTGCCAGCAGCCCCGGAGCGGGAGTACCCATTGGGTACTTC
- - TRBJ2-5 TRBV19 CASSLGHGETQYF TGTGCCAGTAGCCTTGGACATGGGGAGACCCAGTACTTC
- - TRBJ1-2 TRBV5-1 CASSKDRQDLGYTF TGCGCCAGCAGCAAAGACAGACAGGATCTTGGCTACACCTTC
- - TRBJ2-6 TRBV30 CAWRRPGANVLTF TGTGCCTGGAGGCGTCCCGGGGCCAACGTCCTGACTTTC
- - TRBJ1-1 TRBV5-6 CASSLFGRNTEAFF TGTGCCAGCAGCTTGTTTGGCAGAAACACTGAAGCTTTCTTT
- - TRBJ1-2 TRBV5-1 CASSFGGLGYGYTF TGCGCCAGCAGCTTTGGGGGACTGGGCTATGGCTACACCTTC
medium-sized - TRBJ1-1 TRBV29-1 CSVEQGLTEAFF TGCAGCGTTGAACAGGGTCTAACTGAAGCTTTCTTT
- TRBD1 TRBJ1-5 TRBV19 CASSPTGTGSPQHF TGTGCCAGTAGTCCCACCGGGACAGGTTCGCCCCAGCATTTT
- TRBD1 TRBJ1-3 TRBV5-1 CASSPLTGESGNTIYF TGCGCCAGCAGCCCCCTGACAGGGGAGAGTGGAAACACCATATATTTT
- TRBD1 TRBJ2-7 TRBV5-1 CASSLFGTDSYEQYF TGCGCCAGCAGCTTATTCGGGACAGACTCCTACGAGCAGTACTTC
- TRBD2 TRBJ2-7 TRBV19 CASSGAGGTYEQYF TGTGCCAGTAGTGGAGCGGGGGGCACCTACGAGCAGTACTTC
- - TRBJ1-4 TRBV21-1 CASSKVEKLGHWVEKLFF TGTGCCAGCAGCAAAGTGGAGAAGTTGGGACATTGGGTTGAAAAACTGTTTTTT
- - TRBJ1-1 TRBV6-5 CASSTGQNTEAFF TGTGCCAGCAGCACGGGACAGAACACTGAAGCTTTCTTT
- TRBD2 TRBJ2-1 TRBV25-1 CASVMTGTRNEQFF TGTGCCAGCGTGATGACCGGGACTAGGAATGAGCAGTTCTTC
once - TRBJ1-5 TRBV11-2 CASSSGAGDYQPQHF TGTGCCAGCAGCTCCGGAGCTGGGGACTATCAGCCCCAGCATTTT
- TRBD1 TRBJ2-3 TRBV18 CASSSPTGGPDTQYF TGTGCCAGCTCATCCCCGACAGGGGGGCCAGATACGCAGTATTTT
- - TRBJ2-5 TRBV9 CASSVPGLETQYF TGTGCCAGCAGCGTACCAGGCTTAGAGACCCAGTACTTC
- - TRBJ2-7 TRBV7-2 CASSFGGSYEQYF TGTGCCAGCAGCTTCGGGGGTTCCTACGAGCAGTACTTC
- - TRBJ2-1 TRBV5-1 CASSLGQGGEQFF TGCGCCAGCAGCTTGGGGCAGGGTGGGGAGCAGTTCTTC
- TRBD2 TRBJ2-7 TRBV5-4 CASSVPTSGGADEQYF TGTGCCAGCAGCGTCCCGACTAGCGGGGGGGCCGACGAGCAGTACTTC
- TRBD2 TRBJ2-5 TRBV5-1 CASREGQETQYF TGCGCCAGCCGGGAGGGTCAAGAGACCCAGTACTTC
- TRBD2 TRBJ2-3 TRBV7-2 CASSLEFLAGTDTQYF TGTGCCAGCAGCTTAGAGTTTCTAGCGGGCACAGATACGCAGTATTTT
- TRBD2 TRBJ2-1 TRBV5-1 CASTDIAGGDEQFF TGCGCCAGCACCGATATAGCGGGAGGGGATGAGCAGTTCTTC
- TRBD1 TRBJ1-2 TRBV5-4 CASRGQEKRDGYTF TGTGCCAGCAGGGGACAGGAAAAAAGAGACGGCTACACCTTC
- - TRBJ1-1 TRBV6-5 CASSYIAQQNTEAFF TGTGCCAGCAGTTACATTGCACAGCAGAACACTGAAGCTTTCTTT
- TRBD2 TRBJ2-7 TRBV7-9 CASSLGRDEQYF TGTGCCAGCAGCTTGGGGAGGGACGAGCAGTACTTC
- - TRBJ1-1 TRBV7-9 CASSLAAGKNTEAFF TGTGCCAGCAGCTTAGCGGCAGGGAAGAACACTGAAGCTTTCTTT
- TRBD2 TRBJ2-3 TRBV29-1 CSADGASGGGDTQYF TGCAGCGCAGATGGGGCTAGCGGGGGGGGAGATACGCAGTATTTT
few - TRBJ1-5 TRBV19 CASSIGLRGSRNQPQHF TGTGCCAGTAGTATAGGACTACGGGGTTCCCGCAATCAGCCCCAGCATTTT
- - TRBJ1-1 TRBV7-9 CASSPRQADYVYTEAFF TGTGCCAGCAGCCCGCGACAAGCCGATTACGTTTACACTGAAGCTTTCTTT
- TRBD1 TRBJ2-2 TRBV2 CASRGTGHGAGELFF TGTGCCAGCAGGGGGACAGGACATGGGGCCGGGGAGCTGTTTTTT
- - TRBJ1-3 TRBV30 CAWSEDSSGNTIYF TGTGCCTGGAGTGAAGACAGCTCTGGAAACACCATATATTTT
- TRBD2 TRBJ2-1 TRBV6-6 CASSLAGASYNEQFF TGTGCCAGCAGCCTAGCGGGGGCCTCCTACAATGAGCAGTTCTTC
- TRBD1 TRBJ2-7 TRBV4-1 CASSQEGTDDSSYEQYF TGCGCCAGCAGCCAAGAAGGGACAGACGACAGCTCCTACGAGCAGTACTTC
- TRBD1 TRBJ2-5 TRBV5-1 CASSLAPGGTETQYF TGCGCCAGCAGCTTGGCCCCAGGGGGAACGGAGACCCAGTACTTC
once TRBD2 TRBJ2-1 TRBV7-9 CAGSLPPRLARQNEQFF TGTGCCGGCAGCCTACCCCCCCGACTAGCGAGGCAAAATGAGCAGTTCTTC
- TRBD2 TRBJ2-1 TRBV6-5 CASTLLGGSFDEQFF TGTGCCAGCACCCTCTTGGGCGGGAGCTTCGATGAGCAGTTCTTC
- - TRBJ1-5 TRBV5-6 CASSSGPDRPQHF TGTGCCAGCAGCTCAGGGCCCGACCGGCCCCAGCATTTT
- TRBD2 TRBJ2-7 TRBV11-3 CASSLEAGGTYEQYF TGTGCCAGCAGCTTAGAAGCGGGAGGCACCTACGAGCAGTACTTC
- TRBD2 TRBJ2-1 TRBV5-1 CASSLSGGAYNEQFF TGCGCCAGCAGCTTGAGCGGGGGGGCCTACAATGAGCAGTTCTTC
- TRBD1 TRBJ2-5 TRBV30 CAWARTGGSKETQYF TGTGCCTGGGCAAGGACAGGGGGTTCCAAAGAGACCCAGTACTTC
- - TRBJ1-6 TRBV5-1 CASSLEGGNSPLHF TGCGCCAGCAGCTTGGAGGGGGGGAATTCACCCCTCCACTTT
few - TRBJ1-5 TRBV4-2 CASSQMEKGQNQPQHF TGTGCCAGCAGCCAAATGGAGAAGGGGCAGAATCAGCCCCAGCATTTT
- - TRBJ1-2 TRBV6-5 CASRTPGSTNYGYTF TGTGCCAGCAGGACCCCGGGAAGTACTAACTATGGCTACACCTTC
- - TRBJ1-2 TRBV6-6 CASSPGLLGYTF TGTGCCAGCAGTCCGGGACTCTTAGGCTACACCTTC